Following are 6 T cell receptor beta chains from one sample sequenced in a study of OX40 agonist ivuxolimab in advanced cancers. Data came from immunoSEQ multiplex PCR; TCRdb stores just in-frame clones and leaves some out. The profile shows tens of thousands of clones, 70% to 90% of them singletons. The material sequenced was CD4+ or CD8+ T cells sorted from blood, taken in a trial of the OX40 agonist ivuxolimab. The receptors were gathered from an adult with an advanced solid tumor such as melanoma, head and neck, liver or kidney cancer.

The V and J genes are TRBV23-1 and TRBJ1-1; possibly TRBD1 for D (6 bases). TRBV23-1 is recorded as an ORF, its role being uncertain. The CDR3 extends over 16 amino acids. V gave up 3 bases and J gave up 1 base, with 15 bases separating them. CDR3 in amino acids: CASSHSFGQPNTEAFF. For the CDR3, the DNA is TGCGCCAGCAGTCACTCTTTCGGACAGCCGAACACTGAAGCTTTCTTT.

The CDR3 loop is CAISPLQQGSTDTQYF. CDR3 DNA: TGTGCCATCAGCCCTCTTCAACAGGGTAGCACAGATACGCAGTATTTT. V and J are TRBV10-3 and TRBJ2-3; a possible D gene is TRBD1 (6 bases). Trimming left V 6 bases short and J 0 bases short, with 16 bases between. The CDR3 is 16 amino acids. Germline V gene sequence: CDR1 ENHRY, CDR2 SYGVKD.

There are a few counts of this clone. The gene calls are TRBV19 and TRBJ1-4, with TRBD1 matching 7 bases. Germline CDR1 and CDR2: LNHDA and SQIVND (reference sequence). The CDR3 covers 15 residues. The V segment lost 5 bases and the J segment 5 bases; nucleotides outside the gene matches: 8. The CDR3 coding sequence is TGTGCCAGTAGTGCCCGGGACAGCGGAAATGAAAAACTGTTTTTT. This gives the protein CASSARDSGNEKLFF.

Turning to this clone: A junction boundary mismatches the germline segment, possibly from a read error. The chain combines TRBV4-1 with TRBJ2-7; maybe TRBD1 (6 bases). The CDR3 length is 13 residues. From germline, CDR1 is MGHRA and CDR2 YSYEKL. CDR3 residues: CASSQEMGHPTFF. The CDR3 DNA reads as TGCGCCAGCAGCCAAGAAATGGGACACCCTACGTTTTTC.

Only a few counts were recorded for this clone. The chain couples TRBV9 to TRBJ1-3; 8 bases fit TRBD1. V dropped 3 bases and J dropped 0; count of bases not matched to a gene: 14. The germline CDR1 and CDR2 sequences are SGDLS and YYNGEE. The CDR3 runs to 19 residues. The CDR3, as DNA: TGTGCCAGCAGCGAGAGCGTCCCGGGACAGGTATCCTCTGGAAACACCATATATTTT. Translated, it gives CASSESVPGQVSSGNTIYF.

The V and J genes are TRBV19 and TRBJ2-7; no firm D call. Between the trimmed V and J ends, which lost 3 bases and 6 bases, there was a span of 12 bases. From germline, CDR1 is LNHDA and CDR2 SQIVND (reference sequence). The CDR3 runs 13 residues. The CDR3 bases are TGTGCCAGTAGTATCCAAAAGCAAGTCGAGCAGTACTTC. This encodes CASSIQKQVEQYF.